This T cell receptor (beta chain) was observed in a study of T cell repertoires in chronic hepatitis B (dated by TCRdb to 2018 to 2020). Trimmed from V: 4 bases; trimmed from J: 8 bases; junction bases lacking a gene match: 3. The cysteine opens and the phenylalanine closes a CDR3 of 14 amino acids. This entry keeps only the CDR3 DNA: 42 bases, framed from base 1. As encoded in the germline V gene (reference sequence), CDR1 is MNHNY while CDR2 is SVGAGI. Libraries were constructed by the immunoSEQ multiplex PCR assay. TCRdb took over this immuneACCESS table, retaining in-frame rearrangements with V and J assigned. Such tables are incomplete; in checked studies, under half of the missing clones stem from an unresolved V gene, and the remainder is unexplained. This sample has about 1,000 clones in its table, and 70% to 80% of those were observed once. The ten largest clones capture about 8.7% of the sample.

With respect to this clone: Its recognized antigen is unknown. No much larger clone is present one base from it, and per-base qualities are unavailable.

The chain employs TRBV6-6 and TRBJ2-1, and TRBD2 matches 12 of the central bases. Material for sequencing was total CD8+ T cells from PBMCs. The clonotype was recovered from a human donor with chronic hepatitis B virus infection. CDR3 loop: CASSSLAGGHEQFF. The DNA sequence reads TGTGCCAGCAGTTCACTAGCGGGAGGACATGAGCAGTTCTTC.